This T cell receptor (beta chain) was sequenced for a study of cytomegalovirus exposure and HLA in healthy donors. The PCR used 60 Vbeta and 13 Jbeta primers. The assay was immunoSEQ multiplex PCR, and TCRdb's table has in-frame clones only and misses some. The sample contains more than 85,000 clones, more than 70% of which appear only once. The receptor comes from a male donor in good health and CMV-seropositive. The sequencing input was PBMCs.

The CDR3 nucleotides are TGTGCCAGCAGTTTAACTAGCGGGGTCTACAATGAGCAGTTCTTC. It translates to CASSLTSGVYNEQFF. This sequence joins TRBV27 and TRBJ2-1; TRBD2 aligns across 10 bases. Germline V CDR1 and CDR2: MNHEY, SMNVEV (reference sequence). Trimming removed 2 bases from V and 3 bases from J; junction bases left unmatched: 1. This CDR3 is 15 amino acids long.